The present TCR beta chain was sequenced within a study of CD8 T cells in Susac syndrome. Reverse transcription used roughly 0.45 to 1 ug RNA and random hexamers. TCRdb redid the calling of the immunoSEQ multiplex PCR reads with MiXCR, one entry per CDR3 protein. Seen here are roughly 250,000 distinct CDR3 sequences, less than 96% observed once, and the top ten hold less than 0.11%. This sequence originates from a human donor with Susac syndrome. Material for sequencing was CD4+ T cells from PBMCs.

CDR3 DNA sequence: TGTGCCAGTACAGACCCCTCCTACGAGCAGTACTTC. Translating it yields CASTDPSYEQYF. V and J are TRBV19 and TRBJ2-7; D call uncertain. Trimming stripped 7 bases from V and 0 bases from J, with 7 bases between. Germline V gene data show CDR1 as LNHDA and CDR2 as SQIVND (reference sequence). CDR3 length: 12 amino acids.